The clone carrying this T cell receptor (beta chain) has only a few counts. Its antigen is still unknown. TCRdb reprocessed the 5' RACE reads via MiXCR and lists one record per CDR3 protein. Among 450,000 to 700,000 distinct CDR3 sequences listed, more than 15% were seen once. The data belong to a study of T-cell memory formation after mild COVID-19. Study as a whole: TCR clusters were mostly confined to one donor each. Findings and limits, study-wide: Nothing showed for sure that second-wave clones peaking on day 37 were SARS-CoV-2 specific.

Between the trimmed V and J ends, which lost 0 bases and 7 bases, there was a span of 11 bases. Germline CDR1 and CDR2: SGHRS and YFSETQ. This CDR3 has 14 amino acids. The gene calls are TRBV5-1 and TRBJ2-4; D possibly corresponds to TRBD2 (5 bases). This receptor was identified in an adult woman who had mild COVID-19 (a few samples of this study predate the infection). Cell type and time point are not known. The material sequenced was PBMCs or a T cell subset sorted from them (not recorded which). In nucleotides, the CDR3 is TGCGCCAGCAGCTTGGCGGCTAGCTCTAACATTCAGTACTTC. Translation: CASSLAASSNIQYF.